The 30 T cell receptor beta chains given below trace back to one sample, sequenced in a study of blood T cell repertoires in COVID-19. Produced via immunoSEQ multiplex PCR; TCRdb's table is partial and in-frame only. The table has around 250,000 clones, 80% to 90% seen once. The material sequenced was PBMCs or T cells enriched from blood (not recorded which). Source of these receptors: a woman aged 45-60 years who had recovered from COVID-19.

V gene TRBV27 combines with J gene TRBJ1-5, with D possibly matching TRBD1 (5 bases). CDR3 size: 14 residues. Germline CDR1 reads MNHEY; CDR2 reads SMNVEV (reference sequence). Trimming shortened V by 4 bases and J by 7 bases, and 14 bases separated the two germline ends. CDR3 nucleotide sequence: TGTGCCAGCAGTTCGGGGGAGCGGGAACAGCCCCAGCATTTT. This translates into CASSSGEREQPQHF.

The rearrangement joins TRBV2 to TRBJ2-1; 8 nucleotides align to TRBD1. The CDR3 spans 14 residues. V lost 4 bases and J lost 7; bases outside the gene matches: 6. Germline lookup yields CDR1 SNHLY and CDR2 FYNNEI. CDR3 sequence reads: CASSVDRVGNEQFF. CDR3 coding DNA: TGTGCCAGCAGTGTGGACAGGGTAGGGAATGAGCAGTTCTTC.

The V call is TRBV7-6, the J call TRBJ1-6, with D tentatively TRBD1 (5 bases). The CDR3 consists of 15 residues. Germline CDR1 and CDR2: SGHVS and FNYEAQ. With 6 bases removed from V and 7 bases from J, the gap between germline ends came to 16 bases. The CDR3 sequence is CASSYTGTPNSPLHF. As DNA, the CDR3 is TGTGCCAGCAGTTATACCGGGACTCCAAATTCACCCCTCCACTTT.

This rearrangement joins TRBV7-9 to TRBJ1-1; D is possibly TRBD1 (5 bases). V was clipped by 5 bases and J by 8 bases, with 9 bases between them. CDR1 is SEHNR, CDR2 FQNEAQ, per germline (reference sequence). The CDR3 runs 11 residues. The CDR3 loop is CASSNQGEAFF. CDR3 coding DNA: TGTGCCAGCAGCAACCAGGGCGAAGCTTTCTTT.

This chain connects TRBV14 to TRBJ1-1; 8 bases are a match to TRBD1. Trimming took 0 bases from V and 5 from J; bases not matched to a gene: 2. The CDR3 is 14 amino acids. The germline CDR1 and CDR2 sequences are SGHDN and FVKESK. CDR3 nucleotides: TGTGCCAGCAGCCAAGACAGGGGGCGGACTGAAGCTTTCTTT. Translating it yields CASSQDRGRTEAFF.

J is TRBJ1-5 and V is TRBV21-1; TRBD1 was called by the table and not checked on the DNA. TRBV21-1 is termed a pseudogene. The CDR3 extends over 17 amino acids. CDR3 DNA: TGTGCCAGCAGCACCCCGAAGACAGGACTCGGAGATCAGCCCCAGCATTTT. This gives the protein CASSTPKTGLGDQPQHF.

The gene calls are TRBV12-3 or TRBV12-4 and TRBJ2-7, with a weak D call TRBD1 (6 bases). V gave up 5 bases and J gave up 3 bases, with 8 bases separating them. This CDR3 spans 12 amino acids. The CDR3 DNA follows: TGTGCCAGCAGTCAACAGGGCTACGAGCAGTACTTC. It encodes CASSQQGYEQYF.

V usage is TRBV18 and J usage is TRBJ2-7; D might be TRBD2 (5 bases). The CDR3 length is 15 residues. Germline-derived CDR1 and CDR2 are KGHSH and LQKENI. Trimming took off 0 bases at V and 3 bases at J, with 12 bases between the two ends. The CDR3 reads CASSPPTKPGYEQYF. The DNA for the CDR3 is TGTGCCAGCTCACCACCGACTAAACCGGGCTACGAGCAGTACTTC.

The chain carries TRBV4-2 and TRBJ1-3; 7 positions agree with TRBD1. Trimming cost V 0 bases and J 0 bases; bases outside gene matches: 2. Germline CDR1 LGHNA, CDR2 YNFKEQ. This CDR3 contains 16 residues. In DNA, the CDR3 is TGTGCCAGCAGCCAAGAAGGGGGCGCCTCTGGAAACACCATATATTTT. It translates to CASSQEGGASGNTIYF.

The chain has TRBV28 and TRBJ2-7; 10 bases are shared with TRBD2. Germline V CDR1 and CDR2: MDHEN, SYDVKM. Trimming at V came to 5 bases and at J to 2 bases, leaving 6 bases not matched to a gene. The CDR3 totals 15 residues. The CDR3 loop reads CASSLLAGATYEQYF. The DNA for the CDR3 is TGTGCCAGCAGTCTCCTAGCGGGAGCCACCTACGAGCAGTACTTC.

The gene calls are TRBV18 and TRBJ2-5; D ambiguous. This CDR3 has 15 residues. The germline CDR1 and CDR2 sequences are KGHSH and LQKENI. Trimming took 4 bases from V and 5 from J, leaving 17 bases between them. CDR3 protein: CASSRSWAGYETQYF. The CDR3 DNA is TGTGCCAGCTCACGGTCCTGGGCAGGTTACGAGACCCAGTACTTC.

The chain links TRBV29-1 to TRBJ2-6, with D unclear. Trimming stripped 3 bases from V and 0 bases from J, with 6 bases between. Per germline, CDR1 SQVTM and CDR2 ANQGSEA. CDR3 length: 14 residues. The CDR3 loop reads CSVETGSGANVLTF. The CDR3 DNA reads TGCAGCGTTGAGACGGGCTCTGGGGCCAACGTCCTGACTTTC.

This clone was picked up a small number of times. V and J are TRBV28 and TRBJ2-7; D may be TRBD2 (5 bases). Deletions cut 6 bases from V and 4 bases from J, with 16 bases between. Germline CDR1 MDHEN, CDR2 SYDVKM. This CDR3 spans 14 amino acids. The CDR3 DNA is TGTGCCAGCAGAGCCAAGCGGAGTTATTACGAGCAGTACTTC. The encoded protein is CASRAKRSYYEQYF.

The rearrangement uses TRBV28 and TRBJ2-7; TRBD1 matches at 11 bases. Germline CDR1 and CDR2: MDHEN and SYDVKM. V lost 4 bases and J lost 3; bases outside the gene matches: 11. This CDR3 contains 17 residues. The DNA of the CDR3 is TGTGCCAGCAGTTCCCTCCCCGGACAGGGGGCTGGCTACGAGCAGTACTTC. This gives the protein CASSSLPGQGAGYEQYF.

V gene TRBV7-3 combines with J gene TRBJ1-1; D is unclear. The CDR3 contains 13 residues. The germline gives CDR1 SGHTA, CDR2 FQGTGA. Trimming cost V 2 bases and J 1 base, with 5 bases left between them. As DNA, the CDR3 is TGTGCCAGCAGCTTAGAGGAGAACACTGAAGCTTTCTTT. Translating it yields CASSLEENTEAFF.

This chain joins TRBV19 and TRBJ1-5; 9 positions agree with TRBD1. From germline, CDR1 is LNHDA and CDR2 SQIVND (reference sequence). The CDR3 spans 18 residues. Losses at the gene ends were 4 bases for V and 3 bases for J; bases not matched to a gene: 13. The CDR3 coding sequence is TGTGCCAGTAGTAGCCACGAGACCGGGACAGGGAACAATCAGCCCCAGCATTTT. It encodes CASSSHETGTGNNQPQHF.

V gene TRBV28 combines with J gene TRBJ2-7, with 9 nucleotides matching TRBD1. CDR1 and CDR2 from the germline V gene are MDHEN and SYDVKM. Trimming removed 6 bases from V and 6 bases from J; junction bases left unmatched: 12. This CDR3 has 15 residues. CDR3 sequence (DNA): TGTGCCAGCAGGCGGCGGGACAGGGAGGTTTCCGAGCAGTACTTC. Its protein product is CASRRRDREVSEQYF.

CDR3: CASSLGQGDLGEAFF. The DNA of the CDR3 is TGCGCCAGCAGCTTGGGGCAGGGCGATTTAGGGGAAGCTTTCTTT. This chain uses TRBV5-1 with TRBJ1-1, with TRBD1 as a possible D gene (5 bases). Germline V gene sequence: CDR1 SGHRS, CDR2 YFSETQ. The CDR3 runs to 15 residues. V was pared by 0 bases and J by 8 bases, with 17 bases between.

V and J are TRBV7-3 and TRBJ1-2; possible D gene TRBD1, 6 bases. CDR1 is SGHTA and CDR2 is FQGTGA in the germline V gene. Trimming cost V 4 bases and J 8 bases, with 14 bases left between them. This CDR3 has 13 amino acids. CDR3 residues: CASSYSGVTGYTF. CDR3 DNA sequence: TGTGCCAGCAGCTACTCAGGGGTTACAGGCTACACCTTC.

The rearrangement uses TRBV6-5 and TRBJ1-2; 8 nucleotides align to TRBD1. In germline, CDR1 is MNHEY, CDR2 SVGAGI. V gave up 4 bases and J gave up 4 bases; unmatched junction bases: 11. The CDR3 loop spans 16 amino acids. The DNA for the CDR3 is TGTGCCAGCAGTTCCACGGGACAGGTCCCTTTCTATGGCTACACCTTC. Its translation: CASSSTGQVPFYGYTF.

This chain joins TRBV5-3 and TRBJ1-5, with no clear D. TRBV5-3 falls under the ORF class, with uncertain function. The germline V and J ends were trimmed by 8 bases and 10 bases, with 16 bases remaining between them. CDR3 length: 12 residues. DNA of the CDR3: TGTGCCAGCACAGCCATAGGTACCCCCCAGCATTTT. Translating it yields CASTAIGTPQHF.

The chain carries TRBV5-1 and TRBJ2-2; 10 nucleotides agree with TRBD2. The CDR3 extends over 15 amino acids. Germline CDR1 and CDR2: SGHRS and YFSETQ. J gave up 7 bases and V 5 bases, and 8 bases lay outside the gene matches. The CDR3 nucleotides read TGCGCCAGCAGTAGTCTAGCGGGAGCGGTCGGGGAGCTGTTTTTT. Encoded protein: CASSSLAGAVGELFF.

J is TRBJ2-3 and V is TRBV5-1; 7 bases align to TRBD2. The CDR3 covers 14 residues. Germline assignment: CDR1 SGHRS and CDR2 YFSETQ. The trim removed 2 bases at V and 6 bases at J, leaving 6 bases unmatched. For the CDR3, the DNA is TGCGCCAGCAGCTTCCGCGGGAGTCTTGATACGCAGTATTTT. As protein: CASSFRGSLDTQYF.

DNA of the CDR3: TGTGCCAGCAGCTTAGTTGGGGGCGTAACGACTGGAAACACCATATATTTT. This translates into CASSLVGGVTTGNTIYF. The V call is TRBV7-2, the J call TRBJ1-3; TRBD1 might be the D (6 bases). Germline loops: CDR1 SGHTA, CDR2 FQGNSA. The ends were cut back, 1 base at V and 2 bases at J, with 15 bases in the middle. The CDR3 length is 17 residues.

This chain links TRBV12-3 or TRBV12-4 with TRBJ2-1; D is undetermined. V lost 3 bases to trimming and J lost 7 bases, with 10 bases between them. The length of the CDR3 is 13 residues. The CDR3 spells CASSLNRWNEQFF. Written as DNA, the CDR3 is TGTGCCAGCAGTTTGAACCGGTGGAATGAGCAGTTCTTC.

This clone was detected ten times or more. The chain has TRBV6-5 and TRBJ1-2; 7 bases agree with TRBD1. Germline V lookup: CDR1 MNHEY, CDR2 SVGAGI. V shed 2 bases, J shed 4 bases, and the junction held 4 bases outside the gene matches. The CDR3 spans 14 residues. The CDR3 loop is CASSYTGTAYGYTF. The CDR3 DNA is TGTGCCAGCAGTTACACTGGGACAGCCTATGGCTACACCTTC.

This clone was seen only once. The gene calls are TRBV11-3 and TRBJ2-1; D is unclear. Germline values: CDR1 SGHNT, CDR2 YENEEA. The CDR3 is made up of 15 amino acids. Trimming left V 5 bases short and J 1 base short, with 12 bases between. CDR3 residues: CASSPPRRSYNEQFF. As DNA, the CDR3 is TGTGCCAGCAGCCCCCCGCGTCGTTCCTACAATGAGCAGTTCTTC.

The chain couples TRBV6-1 to TRBJ1-5; D might be TRBD1 (5 bases). The CDR3 runs to 16 residues. Germline V lookup: CDR1 MNHNS, CDR2 SASEGT. V was shortened by 2 bases and J by 6 bases, with 17 bases between the two germline ends. The CDR3 DNA reads TGTGCCAGCAGTGAAAGAATGGGGAGGGGAGGTCAGCCCCAGCATTTT. Translating gives CASSERMGRGGQPQHF.

The chain uses TRBV7-6 and TRBJ2-5; possible D gene TRBD1, 6 bases. The V end was cut by 4 bases, the J end by 2 bases, with 8 bases between. This CDR3 region has 13 residues. Germline assignment: CDR1 SGHVS and CDR2 FNYEAQ. CDR3 in DNA: TGTGCCAGCAGCTGGGGGCGGCAAGAGACCCAGTACTTC. It translates to CASSWGRQETQYF.

This rearrangement joins TRBV7-9 to TRBJ2-3, with 8 nucleotides matching TRBD2. Germline CDR1 and CDR2: SEHNR and FQNEAQ (reference sequence). There are 15 residues in the CDR3. Trimming removed 5 bases from V and 5 bases from J; junction bases left unmatched: 9. Here the CDR3 DNA reads TGTGCCAGCAGCGCAGCTAGCGGGCAAGGAGATACGCAGTATTTT. Amino acids: CASSAASGQGDTQYF.